Following are 20 T cell receptor beta chains from one sample sequenced in a study of blood T cell repertoires in COVID-19. Clones were sequenced by immunoSEQ multiplex PCR, and TCRdb holds only the in-frame ones, with some missing. The sample has roughly 150,000 clones; about 84% are singletons. Sequenced: PBMCs or T cells enriched from blood (not recorded which). These receptor sequences come from a middle-aged man who had recovered from COVID-19.

V is TRBV7-2 and J is TRBJ2-5, with D tentatively TRBD1 (6 bases). The CDR3 has 16 residues. Germline V gives CDR1 SGHTA, CDR2 FQGNSA. Between the trimmed V and J ends, which lost 0 bases and 5 bases, there was a span of 16 bases. The CDR3 DNA reads as TGTGCCAGCAGCTTAGCAGGGGGAGCCTGGGTTGAGACCCAGTACTTC. This translates into CASSLAGGAWVETQYF.

The chain has TRBV30 and TRBJ1-1, with D unclear. The CDR3 sequence is 13 residues long. Germline values: CDR1 GTSNPN, CDR2 SVGIG (reference sequence). Trimming stripped 1 base from V and 4 bases from J, with 10 bases between. CDR3 loop: CAWSDGEGTEAFF. The DNA for the CDR3 is TGTGCCTGGAGTGATGGGGAGGGCACTGAAGCTTTCTTT. Full variable domain (outside the CDR3, taken from reference TRBV30 and TRBJ1-1): SQTIHQWPATLVQPVGSPLSLECTVEGTSNPNLYWYRQAAGRGLQLLFYSVGIGQISSEVPQNLSASRPQDRQFILSSKKLLLSDSGFYLCAWSDGEGTEAFFGQGTRLTVV.

Comments on this clone: The sample has other DNA sequences that encode this CDR3 too. This chain connects TRBV5-1 to TRBJ1-1; D may be TRBD1 (6 bases). Germline CDR1 SGHRS, CDR2 YFSETQ. Between the trimmed V and J ends, which lost 3 bases and 4 bases, there was a span of 10 bases. The CDR3 consists of 13 residues. This CDR3 reads CASSSQGGTEAFF. CDR3 bases: TGCGCCAGCAGCTCTCAAGGGGGCACTGAAGCTTTCTTT.

V usage is TRBV5-1 and J usage is TRBJ2-5, with 10 nucleotides matching TRBD1. Unmatched junction bases numbered 7, after V lost 7 bases and J lost 4 bases. The CDR3 runs 14 residues. Germline V gene sequence: CDR1 SGHRS, CDR2 YFSETQ. The CDR3 loop is CASGTGDQLETQYF. CDR3 bases: TGCGCCAGCGGGACAGGGGATCAACTAGAGACCCAGTACTTC.

This chain joins TRBV9 and TRBJ2-3; D perhaps matches TRBD1 (5 bases). The V gene's germline CDR1 is SGDLS and CDR2 YYNGEE. The CDR3 runs to 16 residues. V was pared by 0 bases and J by 3 bases, with 14 bases between. In nucleotides, the CDR3 is TGTGCCAGCAGCGTAGGGCAGGGAATAGGGACAGATACGCAGTATTTT. This translates into CASSVGQGIGTDTQYF. The whole variable domain, filled in from reference TRBV9 and TRBJ2-3, reads DSGVTQTPKHLITATGQRVTLRCSPRSGDLSVYWYQQSLDQGLQFLIQYYNGEERAKGNILERFSAQQFPDLHSELNLSSLELGDSALYFCASSVGQGIGTDTQYFGPGTRLTVL.

The chain recombines TRBV21-1 with TRBJ2-1; the listed D gene, TRBD2, was not tested against the DNA. TRBV21-1 is shown as a pseudogene. The CDR3 spans 13 residues. CDR3 sequence reads: CASSSRGGPLGFF. CDR3 in DNA: TGTGCCAGCAGCTCGCGGGGGGGGCCTCTCGGCTTCTTC.

This chain joins TRBV5-1 and TRBJ2-3; D possibly corresponds to TRBD2 (7 bases). Germline loops: CDR1 SGHRS, CDR2 YFSETQ. CDR3 length: 16 amino acids. Trimming removed 4 bases from V and 5 bases from J, with 20 bases in between. The DNA of the CDR3 is TGCGCCAGCAGCCCGGGGGCGGCGGGGGCGAAAGATACGCAGTATTTT. As protein: CASSPGAAGAKDTQYF.

This clone is medium-sized (0.01 to 0.1%) by share. For the CDR3, the DNA is TGTGCCAGCAGTGAAGTAGCAGGGGGCGTGACTGAAGCTTTCTTT. It codes for CASSEVAGGVTEAFF. The genes are TRBV6-1 and TRBJ1-1, with TRBD1 matching 8 bases. CDR1 and CDR2 (germline): MNHNS, SASEGT. The CDR3 has 15 residues. The junction had 6 bases not matched to a gene; V was cut back by 1 base and J by 5 bases.

The genes are TRBV19 and TRBJ1-3; the match to TRBD1 covers 7 bases. Trimming cost V 6 bases and J 0 bases; bases outside gene matches: 5. There are 15 residues in the CDR3. From germline, CDR1 is LNHDA and CDR2 SQIVND (reference sequence). The CDR3 bases are TGTGCCAGTAGGAAAAACAGGGGCTCTGGAAACACCATATATTTT. Translated, it gives CASRKNRGSGNTIYF.

V and J are TRBV2 and TRBJ1-4; TRBD1 is a possible D gene (5 bases). CDR1 and CDR2 from the germline V gene are SNHLY and FYNNEI. Trimming removed 4 bases from V and 8 bases from J, with 17 bases in between. The CDR3 loop spans 15 amino acids. CDR3 sequence (DNA): TGTGCCAGCAGTGTATCCGGGACTAAGGGAGAAAAACTGTTTTTT. Amino acid sequence: CASSVSGTKGEKLFF.

V is TRBV6-5 and J is TRBJ1-2; TRBD1 aligns across 11 bases. CDR1 is MNHEY, CDR2 SVGAGI, per germline. The CDR3 is 15 amino acids. J lost 6 bases, V lost 5 bases, and 8 bases had no gene match. CDR3 in DNA: TGTGCCAGCAGTCTAGGACAGGGGGCGACTAATGGCTACACCTTC. As protein: CASSLGQGATNGYTF.

The V gene is TRBV7-3, the J gene TRBJ2-3; D unclear. The CDR3 has 13 amino acids. CDR1 SGHTA and CDR2 FQGTGA come from the germline V gene. With 1 base removed from V and 2 bases from J, the gap between germline ends came to 4 bases. This chain's CDR3 is CASSLRPTDTQYF. DNA for the CDR3: TGTGCCAGCAGCTTAAGGCCCACAGATACGCAGTATTTT.

The chain combines TRBV19 with TRBJ1-5, with 7 positions matching TRBD1. Unmatched junction bases numbered 15, after V lost 10 bases and J lost 0 bases. The CDR3 totals 17 residues. Per germline, CDR1 LNHDA and CDR2 SQIVND (reference sequence). The CDR3 nucleotides are TGTGCCACCCATTCAAAAGGGGACAGCTATAGCAATCAGCCCCAGCATTTT. As protein: CATHSKGDSYSNQPQHF.

The chain joins TRBV19 to TRBJ1-2, with 7 bases that match TRBD1. The V segment lost 7 bases and the J segment 7 bases; nucleotides outside the gene matches: 12. CDR1 and CDR2 (germline): LNHDA, SQIVND (reference sequence). This CDR3 spans 14 amino acids. CDR3 region: CASTPGVQGFGYTF. In nucleotides, the CDR3 is TGTGCCAGTACCCCAGGCGTACAGGGGTTTGGCTACACCTTC.

V is TRBV2 and J is TRBJ2-5, with no clear D. The CDR3 has 12 amino acids. The V end was cut by 2 bases, the J end by 4 bases, with 5 bases between. Germline V gives CDR1 SNHLY, CDR2 FYNNEI. CDR3 coding DNA: TGTGCCAGCAGTGAAATCCGAGAGACCCAGTACTTC. Its translation is CASSEIRETQYF.

This chain links TRBV5-8 with TRBJ2-7; 12 bases are shared with TRBD2. Germline V CDR1 and CDR2: SGHTS, YDEGEE. The J segment lost 2 bases and the V segment lost 3 bases, leaving 6 bases of the junction unmatched. This CDR3 has 16 amino acids. DNA for the CDR3: TGTGCCAGCAGCTCGACTAGCGGGGGACTCCCCTACGAGCAGTACGTC. This gives the protein CASSSTSGGLPYEQYV.

The CDR3 is CASSWEGQDLSEQYF. The DNA of the CDR3 is TGTGCCAGCAGCTGGGAGGGACAGGACCTCTCCGAGCAGTACTTC. The chain has TRBV7-8 and TRBJ2-7, with TRBD1 as a possible D gene (8 bases). Per the germline V gene, CDR1 is SGHVS and CDR2 is FQNEAQ. This CDR3 has 15 residues. V lost 4 bases and J 6 bases, leaving 19 bases between the germline ends.

The chain couples TRBV5-8 to TRBJ2-2, with D unclear. Trimming pared 2 bases from V and 2 bases from J, leaving 7 bases between. The CDR3 is made up of 14 amino acids. Germline V gene sequence: CDR1 SGHTS, CDR2 YDEGEE. In nucleotides, the CDR3 is TGTGCCAGCAGCTTCCAGATTAACACCGGGGAGCTGTTTTTT. Protein: CASSFQINTGELFF.

This clone was seen just once. The chain is built from TRBV4-1 and TRBJ1-4; D perhaps matches TRBD1 (5 bases). The CDR3 covers 15 residues. Germline values: CDR1 MGHRA, CDR2 YSYEKL. V lost 3 bases to trimming and J lost 7 bases, with 15 bases between them. Here the CDR3 reads CASSQDQGWTEKLFF. In nucleotides, the CDR3 is TGCGCCAGCAGCCAGGACCAGGGATGGACTGAAAAACTGTTTTTT.

This chain joins TRBV5-1 and TRBJ1-4, with D unresolved. This CDR3 region has 16 residues. V lost 0 bases and J 0 bases, leaving 9 bases between the germline ends. Germline lookup yields CDR1 SGHRS and CDR2 YFSETQ. Here the CDR3 DNA reads TGCGCCAGCAGCTTGGACAGCTCCCCAACTAATGAAAAACTGTTTTTT. It encodes CASSLDSSPTNEKLFF.